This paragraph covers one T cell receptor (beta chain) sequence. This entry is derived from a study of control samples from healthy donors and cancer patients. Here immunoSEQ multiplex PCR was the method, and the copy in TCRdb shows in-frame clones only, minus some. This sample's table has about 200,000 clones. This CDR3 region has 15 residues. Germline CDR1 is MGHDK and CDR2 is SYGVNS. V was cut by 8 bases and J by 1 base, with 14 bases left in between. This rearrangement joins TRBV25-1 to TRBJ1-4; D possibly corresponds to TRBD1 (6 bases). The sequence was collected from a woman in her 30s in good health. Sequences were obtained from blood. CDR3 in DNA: TGTGCCAGCGGGAACGAGACAGGAACTAATGAAAAACTGTTTTTT. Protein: CASGNETGTNEKLFF.